These T cell receptor beta chains were read from a single sample in a study of T-cell memory formation after mild COVID-19. TCRdb re-called the 5' RACE reads through MiXCR, storing one row per CDR3 protein. Counted here are 450,000 or so distinct CDR3 sequences, 20% to 30% occurring once; the ten biggest clones make up under 15%. Source material: PBMCs or a T cell subset sorted from them (not recorded which). The receptor source for this set is an adult woman who had mild COVID-19 (a few samples of this study predate the infection). Cell type and time point are not known. Each CDR3 is given with its conserved first and last residue.

CDR3,J,V
CSVEGGLSYGYTF,TRBJ1-2,TRBV29-1
CASSLQGASKNIQYF,TRBJ2-4,TRBV18
CSARGLDPDTQYF,TRBJ2-3,TRBV20-1
CASSLGGYFATGELFF,TRBJ2-2,TRBV5-5
CSVGDRNYGYTF,TRBJ1-2,TRBV29-1
CATSDSLAREQFF,TRBJ2-1,TRBV24-1
CATSRDQGTGFTGELFF,TRBJ2-2,TRBV15
CASSPGTGPTGELFF,TRBJ2-2,TRBV5-1
CASSSSGAPYNEQFF,TRBJ2-1,TRBV7-2
CASSRVAGGSGELFF,TRBJ2-2,TRBV3-1
CASSLRTGGTEAFF,TRBJ1-1,TRBV12-3/TRBV12-4
CSVESRRKQYF,TRBJ2-7,TRBV29-1
CASSSSSPYSSGNTIYF,TRBJ1-3,TRBV7-2
CASSLAGGMVDTQYF,TRBJ2-3,TRBV12-3/TRBV12-4
CASSLAGPSPLHF,TRBJ1-6,TRBV27
CATSREAGEEFF,TRBJ2-1,TRBV15
CASSESAYEQFF,TRBJ2-1,TRBV2
CASSRGRTGPNYGYTF,TRBJ1-2,TRBV12-3/TRBV12-4
CAWSQTGRAFF,TRBJ1-1,TRBV30
CASSRGVAGAGDTQYF,TRBJ2-3,TRBV4-1
CSASSGRLEQFF,TRBJ2-1,TRBV20-1
CASSLVQGGYNEQFF,TRBJ2-1,TRBV5-1
CASSESGAGNTIYF,TRBJ1-3,TRBV19
CASSQDAGTEQFF,TRBJ2-1,TRBV3-1
CSARGGGSLGEQFF,TRBJ2-1,TRBV20-1
CSARGPFRALSNQPQHF,TRBJ1-5,TRBV20-1
CAWRKTGASHEQYF,TRBJ2-7,TRBV30
CASSYRAPLVVGHNEQFF,TRBJ2-1,TRBV6-2/TRBV6-3
CSAAGYGANVLTF,TRBJ2-6,TRBV20-1
CASSLRPNTGELFF,TRBJ2-2,TRBV5-1
CASSALTDTQYF,TRBJ2-3,TRBV12-3/TRBV12-4
CASLPPGGDTGELFF,TRBJ2-2,TRBV3-1
CASSLRLAGAAETQYF,TRBJ2-5,TRBV5-1
CASSFTPLAGEGSGNEQFF,TRBJ2-1,TRBV7-9
CASSLIPGVVGGTGELFF,TRBJ2-2,TRBV7-6
CATSDRDGETQYF,TRBJ2-5,TRBV5-4